These T cell receptor beta chains were read from a single sample in a study of tumor-infiltrating lymphocytes in primary liver carcinoma. From the multiplex PCR reads, TCRdb called clonotypes with MiXCR, one entry per CDR3 protein. The sample has about 110,000 distinct CDR3 sequences, 50% to 65% seen once. The sample consisted of liver tumor tissue from sampling region 1. The source is an older woman with primary liver carcinoma and hepatitis B virus infection. CDR3s include the opening cysteine and the closing phenylalanine or tryptophan.

>TRBV19
CASSFTGTGITEAFF
>TRBV6-5
CASRTSGGGRGDYGYTF
>TRBV29-1
CSVAVYGGGINEKLFF
>TRBV11-2
CASSPTGFGKQYF
>TRBV20-1
CSARRGTGANVLTF
>TRBV25-1
CATATNGSFEQYF
>TRBV11-2
CASSLRRTMSSYNEQFF
>TRBV7-9
CASSSGTGNNEQFF
>TRBV29-1
CSAGFGQRTGTQYF
>TRBV24-1
CATSAGEGALF
>TRBV20-1
CSARTREGLSNEQFF
>TRBV30
CAWSRTGFTSTDTQYF
>TRBV29-1
CSVAGIVRTYEQHF
>TRBV5-8
CASSLRDRGDTGELFF
>TRBV11-2
CASSQTSGYSYNEQFF
>TRBV7-8
CASSPTLDTEAFF
>TRBV6-6
CASIYGQGHGYTF
>TRBV30
CAWSVGGSEYEQYF
>TRBV28
CASKLAGGEQYF
>TRBV11-2
CASSPRAGNVTEAFF
>TRBV7-9
CASSLAGQSYEQYF
>TRBV11-1
CASSLRRRAGESQF
>TRBV30
CAWINKNGAGEMYF
>TRBV2
CASRSGTRAEIQYF
>TRBV5-4
CASSLAGLAGGSSYNEQFF
>TRBV10-2
CASSESWGGEQFF
>TRBV12-3/TRBV12-4
CASSRGTISKQYF
>TRBV10-3
CAARTSGRANRETQYF
>TRBV11-1
CASSSGRLAGLAGELFF
>TRBV5-1
CASSLGSRGGYTF
>TRBV14
CASSPLGLAPPKDTGELFF
>TRBV6-5
CASSYRQDTEAFF
>TRBV15
CATSKQEDGYTF
>TRBV10-3
CAISESPLAKPRETQYF
>TRBV5-4
CASSLGQRNTEAFF
>TRBV5-6
CASSLLQTVLNTGELFF
>TRBV29-1
CSVEGGRAEKKQFF